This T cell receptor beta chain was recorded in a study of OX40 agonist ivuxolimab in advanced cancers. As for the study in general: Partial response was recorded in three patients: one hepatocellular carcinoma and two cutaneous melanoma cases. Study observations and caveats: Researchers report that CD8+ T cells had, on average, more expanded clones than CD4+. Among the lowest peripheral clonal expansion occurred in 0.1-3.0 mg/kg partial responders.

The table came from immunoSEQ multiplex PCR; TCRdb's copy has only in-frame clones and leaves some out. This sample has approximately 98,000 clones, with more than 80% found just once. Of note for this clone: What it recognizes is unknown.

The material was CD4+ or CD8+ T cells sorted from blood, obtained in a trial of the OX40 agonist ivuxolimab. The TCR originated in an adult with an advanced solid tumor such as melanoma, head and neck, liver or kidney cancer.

CDR3 nucleotide sequence: TGTGCCAGCAGTTACGGCTGGACAGATACGCAGTATTTT. Amino acid sequence: CASSYGWTDTQYF. The V gene is TRBV6-5, the J gene TRBJ2-3; D call uncertain. The germline V gene has CDR1 MNHEY and CDR2 SVGAGI. CDR3 length equals 13 residues. V lost 2 bases and J lost 3, with 6 bases in between.